The T cell receptor (beta chain) described here comes from a study of T-cell memory formation after mild COVID-19. Overall study findings and caveats: There were some responding clones in pre-infection memory, which suggested that cross-reactive memory had joined. The CD4+ clones that contracted clustered mainly within CM and EM, and the CD8+ clones concentrated in EMRA. Among clones contracting day 15 to 85, CD4/CD8 was balanced, whereas later expanders leaned CD4+.

There are a few counts of this clonotype. Antigen: not known. Trimming removed 5 bases at V and 6 bases at J, with 19 bases between. The CDR3 has 15 amino acids. CDR1 is MNHEY and CDR2 is SMNVEV in the germline V gene (reference sequence). Constant-segment primers served in 5'RACE that generated TCR alpha and TCR beta cDNA libraries bearing sample barcodes and UMIs. TCRdb fed the 5' RACE reads into MiXCR, producing one record per CDR3 protein. The sample lists 350,000 or so distinct CDR3 sequences; 20% to 25% were seen once. Input material: PBMCs or a T cell subset sorted from them (not recorded which). The receptor was derived from a man between 18 and 29 years old who had mild COVID-19 (a few samples of this study predate the infection). Cell type and time point are not known. V gene TRBV27 combines with J gene TRBJ1-2; no definite D call. CDR3 nucleotide sequence: TGTGCCAGCAGTACCCGGGCCCGAGCTACGGATGGCTACACCTTC. Translation gives CASSTRARATDGYTF.